This T cell receptor beta chain was sequenced in a study of T cells in Graves' hyperthyroidism and ophthalmopathy. In the study overall: Peripheral blood was acquired at first diagnosis, ahead of any therapy whatsoever.

Graves' hyperthyroidism without ophthalmopathy progression within 18 months was termed stable. TCR beta CDR3 region amplification was performed from RNA transcripts. Primed by the HTBI set, a first-round RT-PCR was run on the TCR CDR3. TCRdb ran MiXCR on the multiplex PCR reads and lists one entry per CDR3 protein. This sample has 500,000 to 750,000 distinct CDR3 sequences; 15% to 19% occur once, and the top ten carry 6.5% to 8%. The CDR3 has 17 residues. Germline V gives CDR1 SGHRS, CDR2 YFSETQ. The trim removed 2 bases at V and 2 bases at J, leaving 8 bases unmatched. Sequencing input: blood. The chain uses TRBV5-1 and TRBJ2-3; 10 bases align to TRBD2. The sequence was collected from a woman in her twenties or thirties with Graves' hyperthyroidism. The CDR3 DNA reads as TGCGCCAGCAGCTTAGACGGACTAGCGGTTCTCACAGATACGCAGTATTTT. It yields the protein CASSLDGLAVLTDTQYF.